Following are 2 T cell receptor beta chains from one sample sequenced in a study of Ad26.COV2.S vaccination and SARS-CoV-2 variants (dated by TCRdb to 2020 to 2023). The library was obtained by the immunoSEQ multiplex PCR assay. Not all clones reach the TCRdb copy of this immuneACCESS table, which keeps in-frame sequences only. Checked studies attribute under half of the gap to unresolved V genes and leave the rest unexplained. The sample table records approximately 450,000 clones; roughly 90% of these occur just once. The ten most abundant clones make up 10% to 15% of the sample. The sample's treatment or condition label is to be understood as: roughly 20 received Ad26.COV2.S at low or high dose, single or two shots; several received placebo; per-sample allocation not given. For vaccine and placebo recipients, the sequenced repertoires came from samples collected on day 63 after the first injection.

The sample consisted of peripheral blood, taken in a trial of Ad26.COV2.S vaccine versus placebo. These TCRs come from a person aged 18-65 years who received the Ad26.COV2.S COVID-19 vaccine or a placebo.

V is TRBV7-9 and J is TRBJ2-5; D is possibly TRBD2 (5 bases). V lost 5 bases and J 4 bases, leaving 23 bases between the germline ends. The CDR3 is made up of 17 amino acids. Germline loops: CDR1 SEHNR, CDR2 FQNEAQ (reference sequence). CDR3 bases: TGTGCCAGCAGCAAAGCCCCGACGGGATCCCCGCGAGAGACCCAGTACTTC. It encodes CASSKAPTGSPRETQYF.

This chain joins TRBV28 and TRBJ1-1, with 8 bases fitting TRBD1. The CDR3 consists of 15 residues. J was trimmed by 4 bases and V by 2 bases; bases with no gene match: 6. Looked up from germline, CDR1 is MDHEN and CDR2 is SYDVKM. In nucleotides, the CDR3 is TGTGCCAGCAGTTTACAGGACAGGGTTTTCACTGAAGCTTTCTTT. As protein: CASSLQDRVFTEAFF. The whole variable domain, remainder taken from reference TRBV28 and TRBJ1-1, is DVKVTQSSRYLVKRTGEKVFLECVQDMDHENMFWYRQDPGLGLRLIYFSYDVKMKEKGDIPEGYSVSREKKERFSLILESASTNQTSMYLCASSLQDRVFTEAFFGQGTRLTVV.